This T cell receptor beta chain was recorded in a study of beta chain features in type 1 diabetes. Expressed TCRB transcripts got sequenced, as all isolated RNA was reverse transcribed. Clones were sequenced by immunoSEQ multiplex PCR, and TCRdb holds only the in-frame ones, with some missing. The top ten hold around 0.04% of the sample, which has almost 350,000 clones, roughly a fifth seen once. Trimming removed 3 bases from V and 3 bases from J, with 9 bases in between. Germline V gives CDR1 SEHNR, CDR2 FQNEAQ (reference sequence). The CDR3 extends over 13 amino acids. There are a few counts of this clone.

Material: naive CD4+ T cells from blood. The gene calls are TRBV7-9 and TRBJ2-7, with D uncertain. The sequence came from a woman aged 18 to 35 in good health. CDR3 loop: CASSFSLDYEQYF. The CDR3 nucleotides read TGTGCCAGCAGCTTCAGTCTTGACTACGAGCAGTACTTC. Together with reference TRBV7-9 and TRBJ2-7, the CDR3 gives the full variable domain: DTGVSQNPRHKITKRGQNVTFRCDPISEHNRLYWYRQTLGQGPEFLTYFQNEAQLEKSRLLSDRFSAERPKGSFSTLEIQRTEQGDSAMYLCASSFSLDYEQYFGPGTRLTVT.